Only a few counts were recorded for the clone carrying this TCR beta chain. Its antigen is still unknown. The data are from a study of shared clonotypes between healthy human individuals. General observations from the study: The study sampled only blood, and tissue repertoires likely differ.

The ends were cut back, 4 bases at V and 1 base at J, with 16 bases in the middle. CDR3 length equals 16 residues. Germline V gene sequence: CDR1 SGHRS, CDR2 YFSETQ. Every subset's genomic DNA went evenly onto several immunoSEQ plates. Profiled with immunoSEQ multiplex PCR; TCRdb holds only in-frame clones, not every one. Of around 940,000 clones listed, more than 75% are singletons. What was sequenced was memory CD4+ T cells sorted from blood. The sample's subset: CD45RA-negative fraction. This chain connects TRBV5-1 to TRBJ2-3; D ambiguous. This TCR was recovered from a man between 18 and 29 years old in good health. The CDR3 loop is CASSLIFRPGTDTQYF. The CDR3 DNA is TGCGCCAGCAGCCTTATATTTAGGCCGGGCACAGATACGCAGTATTTT. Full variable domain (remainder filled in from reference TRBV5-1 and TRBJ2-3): KAGVTQTPRYLIKTRGQQVTLSCSPISGHRSVSWYQQTPGQGLQFLFEYFSETQRNKGNFPGRFSGRQFSNSRSEMNVSTLELGDSALYLCASSLIFRPGTDTQYFGPGTRLTVL.